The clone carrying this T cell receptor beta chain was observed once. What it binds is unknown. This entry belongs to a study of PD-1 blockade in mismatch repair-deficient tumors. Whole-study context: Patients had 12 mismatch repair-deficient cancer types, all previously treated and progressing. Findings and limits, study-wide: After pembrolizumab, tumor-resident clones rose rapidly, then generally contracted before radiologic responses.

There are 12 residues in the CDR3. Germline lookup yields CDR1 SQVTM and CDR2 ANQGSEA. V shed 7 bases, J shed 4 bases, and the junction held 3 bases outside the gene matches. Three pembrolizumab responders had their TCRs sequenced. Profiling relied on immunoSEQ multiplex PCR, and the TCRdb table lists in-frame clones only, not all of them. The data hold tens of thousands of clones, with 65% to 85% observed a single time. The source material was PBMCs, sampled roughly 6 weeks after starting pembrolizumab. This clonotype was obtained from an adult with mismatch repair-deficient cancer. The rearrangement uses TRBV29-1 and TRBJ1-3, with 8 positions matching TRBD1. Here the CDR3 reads CSGRTGGNTIYF. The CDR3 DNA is TGCAGCGGAAGGACAGGGGGAAACACCATATATTTT.